This T cell receptor (beta chain) was recorded in a study of T cell clonotyping in hematopoietic cell transplantation. Study observations and caveats: Few recipient clonotypes overlapped donors; over 97% were de novo at given depth.

Time point meaning: recipient sample about 28 days before transplant, after cytoreduction. Recipient blood drawn about 28 days pretransplant and days 30, 100, 180 after. CDR1 is SGHRS and CDR2 is YFSETQ in the germline V gene. The V end lost 7 bases, the J end lost 5 bases, and 8 bases lay between the germline ends. This CDR3 comprises 11 residues. Details on this clone: The antigen is undetermined.

Sequencing used immunoSEQ multiplex PCR; TCRdb keeps in-frame clones, though not all of them. The sample holds roughly 28,000 clones, around 93% seen once. Sequencing was performed on peripheral blood mononuclear cells, taken before stem cell transplant. This sequence originates from a man between 45 and 60 years old with acute myeloid leukemia. Some clones in this sample may be carry-over from other donors' samples. The chain joins TRBV5-1 to TRBJ2-3; D is undetermined. The CDR3, as DNA: TGCGCCAGCGGCCCAAGAGATACGCAGTATTTT. It yields the protein CASGPRDTQYF.